The sequence of this TCR beta chain was determined in a study of OX40 agonist ivuxolimab in advanced cancers. Germline CDR1 MNHEY, CDR2 SVGAGI. CDR3 length: 16 amino acids. V was cut by 2 bases and J by 4 bases, with 16 bases left in between. Sequenced by immunoSEQ multiplex PCR; TCRdb stores in-frame clones only, minus some. This table holds 81,000 or so clones, approximately 90% found once. The genes are TRBV6-5 and TRBJ2-3, with TRBD1 as a possible D gene (5 bases). The sequence came from an adult with an advanced solid tumor such as melanoma, head and neck, liver or kidney cancer. The material sequenced was CD4+ or CD8+ T cells sorted from blood, taken in a trial of the OX40 agonist ivuxolimab. The CDR3 spells CASSYDIGPRADTQYF. In nucleotides, the CDR3 is TGTGCCAGCAGTTACGATATCGGGCCCAGGGCAGATACGCAGTATTTT.